The clone carrying this T cell receptor beta chain was picked up one time. The entry originates in a study of blood T cell repertoires in COVID-19. Data came from immunoSEQ multiplex PCR; TCRdb stores just in-frame clones and leaves some out. This sample has roughly 25,000 clones; about 84% occur once, and the top ten carry more than 25%. Per the germline V gene, CDR1 is GTSNPN and CDR2 is SVGIG (reference sequence). Trimming cost V 3 bases and J 11 bases; bases outside gene matches: 13. The CDR3 has 14 amino acids. The gene calls are TRBV30 and TRBJ2-3; TRBD1 agrees at 8 bases. The sequence derives from a human donor with active COVID-19. The donor label of this sample is uncertain. Sequences were obtained from peripheral blood. CDR3 residues: CAWRDRAGGNRQYF. The CDR3 coding sequence is TGTGCCTGGAGGGACAGGGCCGGGGGCAACAGGCAGTATTTT.